This TCR beta chain was found in a study of T cells in Graves' hyperthyroidism and ophthalmopathy. The V end was cut by 1 base, the J end by 5 bases, with 13 bases between. This CDR3 has 15 amino acids. Per germline, CDR1 SGHTA and CDR2 FQGNSA. Amplification yielded TCR beta CDR3 regions, with RNA transcripts as the source. Carried out on the TCR CDR3, a first-round RT-PCR used the HTBI primer set. TCRdb re-called the multiplex PCR reads with MiXCR, one entry per CDR3 protein. Of approximately 600,000 distinct CDR3 sequences in the sample, 15% to 20% were seen once. No progression to ophthalmopathy during 18 months of follow-up defined stable disease. PBMCs came from around 10 ml fresh peripheral blood. This clonotype was recorded many times.

V is TRBV7-2 and J is TRBJ2-3; D is perhaps TRBD1 or TRBD2 (5 bases each). Sample: blood. This clonotype was obtained from a woman aged 25 to 39 with Graves' hyperthyroidism. Here the CDR3 reads CASSLGVGERDTQYF. CDR3 coding DNA: TGTGCCAGCAGCTTAGGGGTGGGGGAGAGAGATACGCAGTATTTT.